Listed below are T cell receptor beta chains from one sample, sequenced in a study of blood T cells in healthy people across ages. TCRdb redid the calling of the 5' RACE reads with MiXCR, one entry per CDR3 protein. There are 750,000 to 850,000 distinct CDR3 sequences in the sample; 20% to 25% occur only once, and roughly 3.8% lies in the top ten. The same sample was also studied in work on T cells of mothers and their children.

Sequencing used blood. Source of these receptors: a boy aged 10-17 years in good health. Each CDR3 is given with its conserved first and last residue. A D gene is named only where the DNA matches it firmly. Clone size, where shown, is once, few, many, or a class for clones that have expanded.

j_call v_call d_call clone_size cdr3_nt cdr3_aa
TRBJ2-7 TRBV4-1 NA few TGCGCCAGCACCCCCAGCGACAGCTACGAGCAGTACTTC CASTPSDSYEQYF
TRBJ2-1 TRBV25-1 NA NA TGTGCCGGCAGTGCCGGGTATTCCTACAATGAGCAGTGCTTC CAGSAGYSYNEQCF
TRBJ2-7 TRBV25-1 NA NA TGTGCCAGCAGTATTACCCCGGAAGGAAGCCCCTACGAGCAGTACTTC CASSITPEGSPYEQYF
TRBJ2-7 TRBV20-1 NA NA TGCAGTGCTTACCCCATGGGGAGGCTTTTCTCCTACGAGCAGTACTTC CSAYPMGRLFSYEQYF
TRBJ2-1 TRBV27 TRBD2 NA TGTGCCAGCAGCCGTCTAGCGGGAGGTACGGGTGAGCAGTTCTTC CASSRLAGGTGEQFF
TRBJ1-1 TRBV20-1 NA few TGCAGTGCTAGAGATCGTAAAATGAACACTGAAGCTTTCTTT CSARDRKMNTEAFF
TRBJ2-3 TRBV20-1 TRBD2 few TGCAGTGCTGGGGGACTAGCGGGATTCACAGATACGCAGTATTTT CSAGGLAGFTDTQYF
TRBJ2-7 TRBV10-3 NA NA TGTGCCATCAGTGAGAGTAGCGTCAGCGAGCAGTACTTC CAISESSVSEQYF
TRBJ2-4 TRBV28 TRBD1 few TGTGCCAGCAGGGCAGACAGGGGAATAGCCAAAAACATTCAGTACTTC CASRADRGIAKNIQYF
TRBJ1-4 TRBV28 NA many TGTGCCAGCAGTTTACTCCGGGATGGAGCTAATGAAAAACTGTTTTTT CASSLLRDGANEKLFF
TRBJ2-7 TRBV28 NA few TGTGCCAGCAGCCGACCCCAGGGGGGGAGCTACGAGCAGTACTTC CASSRPQGGSYEQYF
TRBJ1-5 TRBV6-2/TRBV6-3 TRBD1 NA TGTGCCAGCAGCAGCCGGGACAGGCTTAATCAGCCCCAGCATTTT CASSSRDRLNQPQHF
TRBJ2-5 TRBV9 TRBD1 NA TGTGCCAGCAGCGTAGATGGCCAGGGGGTTGCAGAGACCCAGTACTTC CASSVDGQGVAETQYF
TRBJ2-1 TRBV7-3 TRBD2 NA TGTGCCAGCAGCAGAGGGACCCTAGCGGGGCGGAATGAGCAGTTCTTC CASSRGTLAGRNEQFF
TRBJ2-1 TRBV24-1 NA few TGTGCCACCAGTGATACAGGGATATACAATGAGCAGTTCTTC CATSDTGIYNEQFF
TRBJ1-1 TRBV29-1 TRBD1 few TGCAGCGGAAACAGGGGGCGAGGTTCGACTGAAGCTTTCTTT CSGNRGRGSTEAFF
TRBJ2-1 TRBV7-8 TRBD2 many TGTGCCAGCAGCCCGGGGGGAGACAATGAGCAGTTCTTC CASSPGGDNEQFF
TRBJ2-6 TRBV29-1 NA NA TGCAGCGTTGAAGGCGTAAGGGATGGGGCCAACGTCCTGACTTTC CSVEGVRDGANVLTF
TRBJ1-3 TRBV6-6 NA NA TGTGCCAGCAGTACAGGGAAAGGAAACACCATATATTTT CASSTGKGNTIYF
TRBJ2-5 TRBV12-3/TRBV12-4 NA NA TGTGCCAGCAGTTCGGGCCCGGCTCAAGAGACCCAGTACTTC CASSSGPAQETQYF
TRBJ2-3 TRBV29-1 TRBD1 few TGCAGCGTTGAAGTCGTCTGGACAGGGGGCCCCACAGATACGCAGTATTTT CSVEVVWTGGPTDTQYF
TRBJ1-3 TRBV6-6 NA NA TGTGCCAGCAGTTACGGTAACCGCGTCTCTGGAAACACCATATATTTT CASSYGNRVSGNTIYF
TRBJ2-7 TRBV28 NA few TGTGCCAGCAGCAACGCGGGGAGCTCCTACGAGCAGTACTTC CASSNAGSSYEQYF
TRBJ2-2 TRBV7-9 NA NA TGTGCCAGCAGCCCACAAGGGGGTGGTGGACAGTCGAACACCGGGGAGCTGTTTTTT CASSPQGGGGQSNTGELFF
TRBJ2-5 TRBV7-2 NA NA TGTGCCAGCAGCCCACTAGTGAGCGGGCGGCCCTCCCAAGAGACCCCGTACTTC CASSPLVSGRPSQETPYF
TRBJ2-7 TRBV6-2/TRBV6-3 TRBD2 NA TGTGCCAGCATTGGACTAGCGACCTACGAGCAGTACTTC CASIGLATYEQYF
TRBJ2-4 TRBV20-1 NA NA TGCAGTGCTGAGGACTTTTCCGGCAAAAACATTCAGTACTTC CSAEDFSGKNIQYF
TRBJ2-7 TRBV2 NA few TGTGCCAGCAGTACCCCCGCGATCTCCTACGAGCAGTACTTC CASSTPAISYEQYF
TRBJ2-5 TRBV11-2 TRBD1 many TGTGCCAGCAGCGACCGGGACAGGGTTGTGGAGACCCAGTACTTC CASSDRDRVVETQYF
TRBJ2-7 TRBV6-1 TRBD1 NA TGTGCCAGCAGTGACCAAGACAGGGCGGCTTACTACGAGCAGTACTTC CASSDQDRAAYYEQYF
TRBJ1-2 TRBV20-1 NA NA TGCAGTGCTAGAGAGCCAGGGAGACGGGACTATGGCTACACCTTC CSAREPGRRDYGYTF
TRBJ1-5 TRBV27 NA NA TGTGCCAGCAGTTTATTTTTGGCAGATACTCAGCCCCAGCATTTT CASSLFLADTQPQHF
TRBJ2-1 TRBV12-3/TRBV12-4 NA few TGTGCCAGCAGTTTTTATCGAGCGGGTAGGAGCTCCTACAATGAGCAGTTCTTC CASSFYRAGRSSYNEQFF
TRBJ1-4 TRBV29-1 TRBD1 NA TGCAGCGTCGGGACAGGGGACGATGAAAAACTGTTTTTT CSVGTGDDEKLFF
TRBJ1-1 TRBV7-9 NA few TGTGCCAGCAGCTTAGGGAGGGATGCTGAAGCTTTCTTT CASSLGRDAEAFF
TRBJ2-5 TRBV2 NA NA TGTGCCAGCAGTGATGCCCTAACCGGGGGAGAGACCCAGTACTTC CASSDALTGGETQYF
TRBJ2-3 TRBV29-1 TRBD2 few TGCAGCGGAAGCGGGGGAAACACAGATACGCAGTATTTT CSGSGGNTDTQYF
TRBJ2-7 TRBV12-5 TRBD2 NA TGTGCTAGTGGTTTGCTCCCACCGGGACTAACACCCTACGAGCAGTACTTC CASGLLPPGLTPYEQYF
TRBJ1-2 TRBV7-2 NA few TGTGCCAGCAGCCTTACGGGATGGGGGAATGGCTACACCTTC CASSLTGWGNGYTF
TRBJ1-2 TRBV6-5 NA NA TGTGCCAGCAGTTTGTCCGGGCCAAACTATGGCTACACCTTC CASSLSGPNYGYTF
TRBJ2-5 TRBV6-6 TRBD1 NA TGTGCCAGCAGTCACCCGGGACAGGGGGCGGCGGAGACCCAGTACTTC CASSHPGQGAAETQYF
TRBJ1-1 TRBV12-3/TRBV12-4 TRBD1 few TGTGCCAGCAGTTTAGTACAGGGGAGCACTGAAGCTTTCTTT CASSLVQGSTEAFF
TRBJ2-4 TRBV9 TRBD1 NA TGTGCCAGCAGCGGCGGACAGGCCGTTCAGTACTTC CASSGGQAVQYF
TRBJ2-5 TRBV2 TRBD1 few TGTGCCAGCACCCCGGGACAGGGGCAAGAGACCCAGTACTTC CASTPGQGQETQYF
TRBJ2-7 TRBV19 TRBD2 NA TGTGCCAGTAGTATACGGACTAGCTACGAGCAGTACTTC CASSIRTSYEQYF
TRBJ2-1 TRBV28 NA few TGTGCCAGCACCCCCGCAGGGTTCTACAATGAGCAGTTCTTC CASTPAGFYNEQFF
TRBJ1-1 TRBV28 NA NA TGTGCCAGCAGTTTAGGCTCGGGAGGAGGCGGCGAAGCTCTCTTT CASSLGSGGGGEALF
TRBJ2-3 TRBV28 NA NA TGTGCCAGCCCCCCATCTAGGGAAAGCACAGATACGCAGTATTTT CASPPSRESTDTQYF
TRBJ2-4 TRBV14 NA few TGTGCCAGCAGCCTCGGTCCGATAGGCAAAAACATTCAGTACTTC CASSLGPIGKNIQYF
TRBJ2-1 TRBV28 NA NA TGTGCCAGCAGGCTGGACCGATACAATGAGCAGTCCTTC CASRLDRYNEQSF